The 4 T cell receptor beta chains given below trace back to one sample, sequenced in a study of blood T cells in healthy people across ages. The use of a sample-barcoded 5' primer and a J-beta primer mix characterized a second PCR of roughly 7 to 11 cycles. In TCRdb, the 5' RACE reads were re-called with MiXCR into one record per CDR3 protein. This table holds 450,000 to 600,000 distinct CDR3 sequences, about 29% found once. The same data also contributed to another study, on T cells of mothers and their children.

Sequencing was performed on blood. The source of these receptors is a boy between 2 and 15 years old in good health.

The chain is built from TRBV20-1 and TRBJ1-2, with 7 nucleotides matching TRBD1. The V and J ends lost 0 bases and 4 bases, in that order; junction bases with no gene match: 8. Germline CDR1 reads DFQATT; CDR2 reads SNEGSKA (reference sequence). The CDR3 is 15 amino acids. The CDR3, as DNA: TGCAGTGCTAGAGATCCGGGAGGGGGCATCTATGGCTACACCTTC. As protein: CSARDPGGGIYGYTF.

The J gene is TRBJ1-4, the V gene TRBV7-8; 7 bases map to TRBD1. With 9 bases clipped from V and 6 bases from J, the junction kept 7 bases outside the gene matches. Per germline, CDR1 SGHVS and CDR2 FQNEAQ. This CDR3 spans 13 amino acids. The CDR3 nucleotides are TGTGCCAGTCAAGACAGGGCTGATGAAAAACTGTTTTTT. It translates to CASQDRADEKLFF. The whole variable domain, filled in from reference TRBV7-8 and TRBJ1-4, reads GAGVSQSPRYKVAKRGQDVALRCDPISGHVSLFWYQQALGQGPEFLTYFQNEAQLDKSGLPSDRFFAERPEGSVSTLKIQRTQQEDSAVYLCASQDRADEKLFFGSGTQLSVL.

This clonotype occurred many times. The V and J genes are TRBV6-1 and TRBJ1-1, with a tentative D call TRBD1 (6 bases). V lost 1 base and J lost 1, with 7 bases in between. Looked up from germline, CDR1 is MNHNS and CDR2 is SASEGT. The CDR3 length is 14 residues. CDR3 in DNA: TGTGCCAGCAGTGAAGGACAGGAGAACACTGAAGCTTTCTTT. This gives the protein CASSEGQENTEAFF.

This clonotype was detected only a few times. This chain connects TRBV7-9 to TRBJ1-2; 10 bases match TRBD1. V lost 3 bases, J lost 6 bases, and 4 bases stayed unmatched. Germline V lookup: CDR1 SEHNR, CDR2 FQNEAQ (reference sequence). The CDR3 has 14 residues. CDR3 protein: CASSFGTGDHGYTF. CDR3 DNA: TGTGCCAGCAGCTTCGGGACAGGGGACCATGGCTACACCTTC. The full variable domain, with the rest looked up from reference TRBV7-9 and TRBJ1-2, is DTGVSQNPRHKITKRGQNVTFRCDPISEHNRLYWYRQTLGQGPEFLTYFQNEAQLEKSRLLSDRFSAERPKGSFSTLEIQRTEQGDSAMYLCASSFGTGDHGYTFGSGTRLTVV.